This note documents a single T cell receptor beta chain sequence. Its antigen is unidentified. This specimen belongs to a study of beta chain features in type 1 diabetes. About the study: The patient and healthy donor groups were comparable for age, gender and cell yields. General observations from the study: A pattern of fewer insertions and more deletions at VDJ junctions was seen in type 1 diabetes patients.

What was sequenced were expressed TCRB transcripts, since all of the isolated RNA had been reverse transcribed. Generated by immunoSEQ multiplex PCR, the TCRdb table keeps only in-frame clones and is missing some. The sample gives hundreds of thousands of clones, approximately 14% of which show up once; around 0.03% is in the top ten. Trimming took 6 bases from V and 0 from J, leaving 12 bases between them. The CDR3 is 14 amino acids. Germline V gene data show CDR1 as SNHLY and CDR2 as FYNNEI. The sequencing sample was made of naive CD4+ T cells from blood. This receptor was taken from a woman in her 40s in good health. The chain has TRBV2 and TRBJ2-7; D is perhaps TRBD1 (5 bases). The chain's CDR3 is CASRTTASSYEQYF. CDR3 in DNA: TGTGCCAGCAGGACGACAGCCAGCTCCTACGAGCAGTACTTC.